These 12 T cell receptor beta chains were all obtained from the same sample, sequenced in a study of identical twins. TCRdb analysed the 5' RACE reads with MiXCR anew, one entry per CDR3 protein. This sample has around 250,000 distinct CDR3 sequences; approximately 7% occur once, and the top ten carry roughly 3.6%. This same sample was also taken into another study, of yellow fever vaccine responses in identical twins.

The sample was memory (CD45RO+) T cells sorted from blood. The receptors were sampled from a woman under 30 in good health.

This chain joins TRBV27 and TRBJ2-3; D call uncertain. CDR1 MNHEY and CDR2 SMNVEV come from the germline V gene (reference sequence). There are 15 residues in the CDR3. The ends were cut back, 5 bases at V and 4 bases at J, with 16 bases in the middle. The CDR3 loop reads CASSPLRSFADTQYF. For the CDR3, the DNA is TGTGCCAGCAGTCCCCTGAGATCGTTCGCAGATACGCAGTATTTT.

In this sample, this clonotype turned up many times. The CDR3 region has the DNA TGTGCCAGCAGTTATTGGAGAAACACCGGGGAGCTGTTTTTT. It yields the protein CASSYWRNTGELFF. This chain uses TRBV6-5 with TRBJ2-2; D is unclear. Trimming left V 3 bases short and J 2 bases short, with 7 bases between. The germline V gene has CDR1 MNHEY and CDR2 SVGAGI. The CDR3 contains 14 residues.

This clonotype was picked up a small number of times. V gene TRBV7-2 combines with J gene TRBJ2-7; 7 bases match TRBD1. With V trimmed by 5 bases and J by 5 bases, 12 bases remained unmatched. The CDR3 runs 15 residues. Germline V gene sequence: CDR1 SGHTA, CDR2 FQGNSA. This CDR3 reads CASSSSPDRVHEQYF. The CDR3, as DNA: TGTGCCAGCAGCAGTTCACCTGACAGGGTCCACGAGCAGTACTTC.

This chain connects TRBV5-1 to TRBJ2-1, with D possibly called TRBD1 or TRBD2 (5 bases each). Germline loops: CDR1 SGHRS, CDR2 YFSETQ. The ends were cut back, 8 bases at V and 2 bases at J, with 11 bases in the middle. This CDR3 is 13 amino acids long. This CDR3 is CASGDPPYNEQFF. The CDR3 nucleotides are TGCGCCAGTGGGGACCCGCCCTACAATGAGCAGTTCTTC.

This clonotype turned up a few times. This rearrangement joins TRBV20-1 to TRBJ2-3; 7 bases match TRBD1. The trim removed 0 bases at V and 1 base at J, leaving 7 bases unmatched. The CDR3 spans 16 residues. Germline CDR1 DFQATT, CDR2 SNEGSKA (reference sequence). The CDR3 loop reads CSAREDRGRGTDTQYF. The CDR3 DNA sequence: TGCAGTGCTAGAGAGGATAGGGGGCGGGGCACAGATACGCAGTATTTT.

This clonotype was recorded many times. V usage is TRBV3-1 and J usage is TRBJ1-6; 10 bases line up with TRBD1. The CDR3 loop spans 16 amino acids. Germline CDR1 LGHDT, CDR2 YNNKEL (reference sequence). The trim removed 1 base at V and 10 bases at J, leaving 7 bases unmatched. The CDR3 spells CASSQVTGGAGSPLHF. DNA of the CDR3: TGTGCCAGCAGCCAAGTGACAGGGGGCGCGGGATCACCCCTCCACTTT.

The sample holds a few counts of this clonotype. The V call is TRBV9, the J call TRBJ2-6, with TRBD1 as a possible D gene (6 bases). Per the germline V gene, CDR1 is SGDLS and CDR2 is YYNGEE. The V end was cut by 4 bases, the J end by 0 bases, with 14 bases between. CDR3 size: 17 residues. The CDR3 spells CASSPRTDRSGANVLTF. DNA of the CDR3: TGTGCCAGCAGCCCGCGGACAGACCGCTCTGGGGCCAACGTCCTGACTTTC.

The rearrangement uses TRBV13 and TRBJ2-5; D gene ambiguous. The CDR3 length is 12 residues. The V end was cut by 0 bases, the J end by 5 bases, with 4 bases between. In germline, CDR1 is PRHDT, CDR2 FYEKMQ (reference sequence). The CDR3, as DNA: TGTGCCAGCAGCTTAGGGACGGAGACCCAGTACTTC. Encoded protein: CASSLGTETQYF.

This clonotype was seen repeatedly, ten times or more. This rearrangement joins TRBV11-2 to TRBJ2-3; 10 nucleotides match TRBD2. The CDR3 is 17 amino acids. Germline trimming cut 4 bases from V and 1 base from J; bases unmatched to any gene: 8. The germline gives CDR1 SGHAT, CDR2 FQNNGV. CDR3 nucleotides: TGTGCCAGCAGCTCCCTAGCGGGAGCGTTTGGCACAGATACGCAGTATTTT. Amino acid sequence: CASSSLAGAFGTDTQYF.

The chain carries TRBV6-2 or TRBV6-3 and TRBJ2-7; either TRBD1 or TRBD2 may supply D (6 bases each). This CDR3 is built from 15 residues. Deletions cut 3 bases from V and 2 bases from J, with 14 bases between. The germline V gene encodes CDR1 MNHEY and CDR2 SVGEGT. For the CDR3, the DNA is TGTGCCAGCAGTTATAGGCTGGAGGGGGCCTACGAGCAGTACTTC. Amino acid sequence: CASSYRLEGAYEQYF.

In its sample, this clonotype was seen many times. The V and J genes are TRBV3-1 and TRBJ1-1; 7 bases match TRBD1. CDR3 length: 15 amino acids. Germline values: CDR1 LGHDT, CDR2 YNNKEL (reference sequence). V lost 3 bases, J lost 7 bases, and 11 bases stayed unmatched. CDR3 nucleotide sequence: TGTGCCAGCAGCCACACACCCCAGGGGGTTCGTGAAGCTTTCTTT. Translating gives CASSHTPQGVREAFF.

This clonotype was picked up many times. The V and J genes are TRBV5-1 and TRBJ1-1, with no clear D. The length of the CDR3 is 13 residues. V lost 5 bases and J lost 1, with 9 bases in between. CDR1 is SGHRS, CDR2 YFSETQ, per germline. CDR3 sequence: CASREGSNTEAFF. For the CDR3, the DNA is TGCGCCAGCAGGGAGGGTTCGAACACTGAAGCTTTCTTT.